The 18 T cell receptor beta chains in this list originate from one sample, sequenced in a study of blood T cell repertoires in COVID-19. Sequencing used immunoSEQ multiplex PCR; TCRdb keeps in-frame clones, though not all of them. Of tens of thousands of clones listed, around 89% are singletons. Sequenced: peripheral blood. The receptors were gathered from a man under 40 with active or convalescent COVID-19.

The chain has TRBV27 and TRBJ1-1, with D unresolved. The ends were cut back, 3 bases at V and 1 base at J, with 6 bases in the middle. The CDR3 contains 13 residues. Germline CDR1 and CDR2: MNHEY and SMNVEV (reference sequence). The CDR3 region is CASSFSRNTEAFF. The CDR3 DNA is TGTGCCAGCAGTTTTAGTAGGAACACTGAAGCTTTCTTT.

The chain recombines TRBV3-1 (or the pseudogene TRBV3-2) with TRBJ1-2, with no clear D. Germline V CDR1 and CDR2: LGHDT, YNNKEL (reference sequence). This CDR3 has 14 amino acids. The V end was cut by 0 bases, the J end by 4 bases, with 9 bases between. The CDR3 DNA reads TGTGCCAGCAGCCAAGACGTCCCGGGCTATGGCTACACCTTC. It translates to CASSQDVPGYGYTF.

This chain connects TRBV18 to TRBJ2-7; the D gene is possibly TRBD2 (6 bases). Germline V lookup: CDR1 KGHSH, CDR2 LQKENI. Trimming pared 0 bases from V and 0 bases from J, leaving 15 bases between. This CDR3 is 17 amino acids long. CDR3 amino acids: CASSPPDLAMSSYEQYF. For the CDR3, the DNA is TGTGCCAGCTCACCACCGGATCTAGCGATGAGCTCCTACGAGCAGTACTTC.

DNA for the CDR3: TGTGCCAGCAGCTTAGGAGCGGGAGAGCATACGCAGTATTTT. This translates into CASSLGAGEHTQYF. The rearrangement joins TRBV7-2 to TRBJ2-3; 8 positions match TRBD2. The CDR3 runs to 14 residues. J was trimmed by 7 bases and V by 1 base; bases with no gene match: 4. Per germline, CDR1 SGHTA and CDR2 FQGNSA.

The rearrangement joins TRBV19 to TRBJ2-1, with a weak D call TRBD2 (6 bases). The CDR3 is 13 residues long. The germline CDR1 and CDR2 sequences are LNHDA and SQIVND (reference sequence). Between the trimmed V and J ends, which lost 6 bases and 3 bases, there was a span of 9 bases. The CDR3 nucleotides read TGTGCCAGTAGCCCCGGGAGCTACAATGAGCAGTTCTTC. It codes for CASSPGSYNEQFF.

This clone was recorded a few times. This chain links TRBV6-6 with TRBJ2-1; the match to TRBD2 covers 11 bases. The V and J ends lost 6 bases and 14 bases, in that order; junction bases with no gene match: 6. The germline V gene encodes CDR1 MNHNY and CDR2 SVGAGI (reference sequence). The CDR3 covers 12 residues. The CDR3 spells CASSNSGGAKFF. DNA of the CDR3: TGTGCCAGCAGCAATAGCGGGGGGGCCAAGTTCTTC.

V is TRBV25-1 and J is TRBJ2-1; 10 positions agree with TRBD2. The germline V gene encodes CDR1 MGHDK and CDR2 SYGVNS. The junction had 8 bases not matched to a gene; V was cut back by 3 bases and J by 6 bases. CDR3 length equals 16 residues. CDR3 bases: TGTGCCAGCAGTGACCATCAAGCGGGAGGGGGCAATGAGCAGTTCTTC. Translated, it gives CASSDHQAGGGNEQFF.

The rearrangement joins TRBV28 to TRBJ1-1; D ambiguous. CDR1 is MDHEN and CDR2 is SYDVKM in the germline V gene. This CDR3 region has 13 residues. V lost 3 bases to trimming and J lost 4 bases, with 9 bases between them. The DNA of the CDR3 is TGTGCCAGCAGTTTCGTCGGGGTCACTGAAGCTTTCTTT. Translating gives CASSFVGVTEAFF.

The chain combines TRBV7-2 with TRBJ2-7; 7 bases are shared with TRBD2. The CDR3 has 15 amino acids. CDR1 is SGHTA and CDR2 is FQGNSA in the germline V gene. The V and J ends lost 5 bases and 4 bases, in that order; junction bases with no gene match: 11. The CDR3 nucleotides read TGTGCCAGCAGCCCTAGAATAGCGGGCCCTTACGAGCAGTACTTC. Amino acid sequence: CASSPRIAGPYEQYF.

Relative to its sample, this clone is medium-sized. The chain recombines TRBV18 with TRBJ2-7; 7 bases map to TRBD1. With V trimmed by 9 bases and J by 0 bases, 8 bases remained unmatched. This CDR3 has 14 residues. CDR1 KGHSH and CDR2 LQKENI come from the germline V gene. The CDR3 DNA is TGTGCCAGTCACGGACAGGAACCCTCCTACGAGCAGTACTTC. It codes for CASHGQEPSYEQYF.

The rearrangement links TRBV28 to TRBJ1-1, with 8 bases aligning to TRBD1. Germline V gene data show CDR1 as MDHEN and CDR2 as SYDVKM. V trimming: 6 bases; J trimming: 1 base; junction bases outside the gene matches: 4. This CDR3 has 14 residues. CDR3 amino acids: CASRTGTGNTEAFF. In nucleotides, the CDR3 is TGTGCCAGCAGGACCGGGACAGGGAACACTGAAGCTTTCTTT.

The chain combines TRBV6-1 with TRBJ2-2; 9 nucleotides line up with TRBD2. CDR1 is MNHNS, CDR2 SASEGT, per germline. The CDR3 sequence is 16 residues long. Losses at the gene ends were 2 bases for V and 5 bases for J; bases not matched to a gene: 6. The CDR3 coding sequence is TGTGCCAGCAGTGAACGGGCGGGAGGGAGAACCGGGGAGCTGTTTTTT. Translated, it gives CASSERAGGRTGELFF.

The rearrangement joins TRBV7-9 to TRBJ2-2; 8 bases fit TRBD1. This CDR3 comprises 16 residues. Per the germline V gene, CDR1 is SEHNR and CDR2 is FQNEAQ (reference sequence). V lost 4 bases, J lost 1 base, and 5 bases stayed unmatched. CDR3 nucleotides: TGTGCCAGCAGCTCGGGGACAGGAAGGAACACCGGGGAGCTGTTTTTT. It yields the protein CASSSGTGRNTGELFF.

This chain connects TRBV21-1 to TRBJ2-7; TRBD1 was called by the table and not checked on the DNA. TRBV21-1 is a pseudogene segment. The CDR3 loop spans 14 amino acids. This chain's CDR3 is CASKKLRDNHEQYV. DNA for the CDR3: TGTGCCAGCAAGAAACTCCGGGACAACCACGAGCAGTACGTC.

V is TRBV6-5 and J is TRBJ1-3; possible D gene TRBD1, 6 bases. Between the trimmed V and J ends, which lost 7 bases and 0 bases, there was a span of 13 bases. The CDR3 spans 15 residues. Germline V gene sequence: CDR1 MNHEY, CDR2 SVGAGI. The CDR3 DNA follows: TGTGCCAGCACGGACAGCCAGAACTCTGGAAACACCATATATTTT. Translated, it gives CASTDSQNSGNTIYF.

The chain uses TRBV9 and TRBJ2-2, with 8 bases lining up with TRBD1. The length of the CDR3 is 16 residues. Per the germline V gene, CDR1 is SGDLS and CDR2 is YYNGEE. V dropped 4 bases and J dropped 4; count of bases not matched to a gene: 9. The CDR3 here is CASSPRTGMSTGELFF. The CDR3, as DNA: TGTGCCAGCAGCCCCCGGACAGGGATGAGCACCGGGGAGCTGTTTTTT.

V gene TRBV7-3 combines with J gene TRBJ2-1; D possibly corresponds to TRBD1 (6 bases). This CDR3 has 12 amino acids. The V gene's germline CDR1 is SGHTA and CDR2 FQGTGA. V gave up 4 bases and J gave up 7 bases, with 8 bases separating them. CDR3: CASSSRGNEQFF. As DNA, the CDR3 is TGTGCCAGCAGCTCCAGGGGTAATGAGCAGTTCTTC. Together with reference TRBV7-3 and TRBJ2-1, the CDR3 gives the full variable domain: GAGVSQTPSNKVTEKGKYVELRCDPISGHTALYWYRQSLGQGPEFLIYFQGTGAADDSGLPNDRFFAVRPEGSVSTLKIQRTERGDSAVYLCASSSRGNEQFFGPGTRLTVL.

V usage is TRBV27 and J usage is TRBJ1-5, with D maybe TRBD1 (5 bases). Germline V gene sequence: CDR1 MNHEY, CDR2 SMNVEV (reference sequence). CDR3 size: 13 residues. The germline V and J ends were trimmed by 10 bases and 5 bases, with 15 bases remaining between them. The CDR3 sequence: CATRAVFDQPQHF. The CDR3, as DNA: TGTGCCACCAGGGCCGTGTTTGATCAGCCCCAGCATTTT.